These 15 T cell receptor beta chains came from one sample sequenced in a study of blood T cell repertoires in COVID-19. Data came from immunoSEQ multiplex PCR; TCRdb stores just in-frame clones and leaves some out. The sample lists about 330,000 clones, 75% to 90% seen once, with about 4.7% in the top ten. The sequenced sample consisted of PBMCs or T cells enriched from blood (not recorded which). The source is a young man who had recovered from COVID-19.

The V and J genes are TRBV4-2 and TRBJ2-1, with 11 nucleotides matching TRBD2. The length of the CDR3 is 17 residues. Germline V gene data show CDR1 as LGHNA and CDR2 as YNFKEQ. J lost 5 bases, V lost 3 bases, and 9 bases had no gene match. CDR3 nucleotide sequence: TGTGCCAGCAGCCAGGCAAGGGGACTAGCGGAAAACAATGAGCAGTTCTTC. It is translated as CASSQARGLAENNEQFF.

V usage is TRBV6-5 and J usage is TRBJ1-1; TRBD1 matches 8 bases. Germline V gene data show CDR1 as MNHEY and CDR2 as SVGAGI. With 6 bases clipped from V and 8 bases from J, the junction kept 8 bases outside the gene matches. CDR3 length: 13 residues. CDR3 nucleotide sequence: TGTGCCAGCAGGACCGCAGGGGGCATGGAAGCTTTCTTT. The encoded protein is CASRTAGGMEAFF.

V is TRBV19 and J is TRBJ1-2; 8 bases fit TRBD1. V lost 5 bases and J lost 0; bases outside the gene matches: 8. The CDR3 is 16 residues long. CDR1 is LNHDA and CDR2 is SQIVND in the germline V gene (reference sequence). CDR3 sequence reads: CASSPRTGKANYGYTF. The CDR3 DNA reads TGTGCCAGTAGTCCCCGGACAGGGAAGGCTAACTATGGCTACACCTTC.

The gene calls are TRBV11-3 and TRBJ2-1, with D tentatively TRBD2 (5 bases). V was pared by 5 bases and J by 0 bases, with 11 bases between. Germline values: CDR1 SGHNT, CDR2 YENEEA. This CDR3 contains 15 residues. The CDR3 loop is CASSPGVRSYNEQFF. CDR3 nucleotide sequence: TGTGCCAGCAGCCCCGGGGTCCGCTCCTACAATGAGCAGTTCTTC.

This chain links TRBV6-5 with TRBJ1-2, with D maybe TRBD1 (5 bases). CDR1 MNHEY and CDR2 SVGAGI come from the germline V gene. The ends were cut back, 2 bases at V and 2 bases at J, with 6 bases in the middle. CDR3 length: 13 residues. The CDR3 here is CASSYGGNYGYTF. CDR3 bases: TGTGCCAGCAGTTACGGGGGGAACTATGGCTACACCTTC.

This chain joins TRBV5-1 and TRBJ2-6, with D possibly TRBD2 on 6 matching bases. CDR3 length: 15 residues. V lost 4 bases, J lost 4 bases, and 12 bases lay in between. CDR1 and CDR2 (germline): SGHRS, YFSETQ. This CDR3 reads CASSSFSGGANVLTF. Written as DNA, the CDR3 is TGCGCCAGCAGCAGCTTCAGCGGGGGGGCCAACGTCCTGACTTTC.

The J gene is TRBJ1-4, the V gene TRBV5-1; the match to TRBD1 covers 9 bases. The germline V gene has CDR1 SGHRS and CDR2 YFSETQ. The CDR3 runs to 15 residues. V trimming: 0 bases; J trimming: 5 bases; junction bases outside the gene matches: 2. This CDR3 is CASSLEGQGNEKLFF. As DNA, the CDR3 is TGCGCCAGCAGCTTGGAGGGACAGGGAAATGAAAAACTGTTTTTT.

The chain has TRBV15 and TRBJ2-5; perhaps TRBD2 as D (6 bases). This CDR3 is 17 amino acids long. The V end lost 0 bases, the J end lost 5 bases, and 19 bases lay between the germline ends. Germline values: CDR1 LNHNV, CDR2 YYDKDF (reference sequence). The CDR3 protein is CATSRDRRALRWETQYF. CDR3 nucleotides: TGTGCCACCAGCAGAGATCGGAGGGCCCTCCGGTGGGAGACCCAGTACTTC.

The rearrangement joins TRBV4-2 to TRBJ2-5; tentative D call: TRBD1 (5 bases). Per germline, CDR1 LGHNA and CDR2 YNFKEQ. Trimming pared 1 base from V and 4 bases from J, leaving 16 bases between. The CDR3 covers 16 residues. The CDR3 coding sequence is TGTGCCAGCAGCCAAGGGGTCCCGAGTAGGGGAGAGACCCAGTACTTC. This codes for CASSQGVPSRGETQYF.

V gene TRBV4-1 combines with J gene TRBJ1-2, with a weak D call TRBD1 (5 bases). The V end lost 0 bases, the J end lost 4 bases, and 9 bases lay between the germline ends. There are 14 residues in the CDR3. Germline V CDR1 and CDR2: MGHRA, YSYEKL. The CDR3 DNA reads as TGCGCCAGCAGCCAAGACTTGGGGGGCTATGGCTACACCTTC. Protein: CASSQDLGGYGYTF.

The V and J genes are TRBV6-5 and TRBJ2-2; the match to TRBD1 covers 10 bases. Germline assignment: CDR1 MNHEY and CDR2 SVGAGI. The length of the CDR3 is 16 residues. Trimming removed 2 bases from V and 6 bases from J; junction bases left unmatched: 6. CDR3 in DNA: TGTGCCAGCAGTTACGGACAGGGGGGATGGGCCGGGGAGCTGTTTTTT. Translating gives CASSYGQGGWAGELFF.

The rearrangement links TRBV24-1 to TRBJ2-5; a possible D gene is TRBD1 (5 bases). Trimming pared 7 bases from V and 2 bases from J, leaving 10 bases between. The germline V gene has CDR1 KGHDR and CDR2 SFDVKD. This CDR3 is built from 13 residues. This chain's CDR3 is CATRQAKQETQYF. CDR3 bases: TGTGCCACCAGACAGGCCAAGCAAGAGACCCAGTACTTC.

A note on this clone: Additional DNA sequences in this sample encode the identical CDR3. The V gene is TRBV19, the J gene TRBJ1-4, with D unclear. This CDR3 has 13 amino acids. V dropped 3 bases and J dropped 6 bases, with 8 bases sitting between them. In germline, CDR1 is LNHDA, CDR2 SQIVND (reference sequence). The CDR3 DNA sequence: TGTGCCAGTAGTATTGGTGGAGATGAAAAACTGTTTTTT. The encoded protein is CASSIGGDEKLFF.

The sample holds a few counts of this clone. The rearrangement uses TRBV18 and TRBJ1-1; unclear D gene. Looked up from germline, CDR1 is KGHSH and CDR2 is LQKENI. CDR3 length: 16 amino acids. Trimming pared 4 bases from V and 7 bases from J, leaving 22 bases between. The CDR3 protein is CASSLTQRQAQREAFF. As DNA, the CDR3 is TGTGCCAGCTCACTAACCCAGCGGCAGGCCCAACGTGAAGCTTTCTTT.

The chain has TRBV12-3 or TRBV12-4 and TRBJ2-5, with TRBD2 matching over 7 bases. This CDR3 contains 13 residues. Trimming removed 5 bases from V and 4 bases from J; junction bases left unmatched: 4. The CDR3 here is CASSVGLGETQYF. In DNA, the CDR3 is TGTGCCAGCAGTGTCGGACTAGGAGAGACCCAGTACTTC.